The T cell receptor beta chain described here comes from a study of cytomegalovirus exposure and HLA in healthy donors. Study-level results: Researchers counted 164 TCR beta chains as cytomegalovirus-associated. For cytomegalovirus status, the classifier reportedly gave diagnoses with high specificity and sensitivity.

The donors were in the roughly 110-subject validation cohort, distinct from the roughly 720-subject first cohort. This table comes from immunoSEQ multiplex PCR, and its TCRdb copy is limited to in-frame clones, with some not included. The profile covers 150,000 or so clones, with roughly 90% appearing a single time and around 20% taken by the ten largest. In the case of this clone: As yet, its antigen is unknown.

The CDR3 totals 15 residues. V lost 1 base to trimming and J lost 6 bases, with 15 bases between them. Germline CDR1 is MNHNS and CDR2 is SASEGT. This sequence joins TRBV6-1 and TRBJ1-1, with a weak D call TRBD1 (6 bases). This TCR came from a man younger than 30 in good health and CMV-seropositive. The material sequenced was PBMCs. The CDR3 coding sequence is TGTGCCAGCAGTGAAGGTCCCTGGGAGGGGGCTGAAGCTTTCTTT. It is translated as CASSEGPWEGAEAFF.